This T cell receptor beta chain is drawn from a study of blood T cell repertoires in COVID-19. Study summary: Sources were T cells, B-cell-depleted T cells, or PBMCs; the material itself was cDNA or gDNA.

This CDR3 spans 18 amino acids. With 1 base removed from V and 0 bases from J, the gap between germline ends came to 13 bases. Per germline, CDR1 MGHRA and CDR2 YSYEKL. Repertoires were generated with immunoSEQ multiplex PCR, while TCRdb's copy carries only in-frame clones and drops some. The sample lists over 110,000 clones, 80% to 90% occurring once. Those enrolled, adults aged about 18 to 89 years, came from about two dozen US areas. Recovered participants had two consecutive negative NP/OP PCR tests, healthcare professional clearance, or symptom resolution. The specimen sequenced was PBMCs or T cells enriched from blood (not recorded which). The sequence came from a man aged 55-75 years who had recovered from COVID-19. This chain connects TRBV4-1 to TRBJ1-6; D may be TRBD1 (6 bases). The DNA for the CDR3 is TGCGCCAGCAGCCAAGTCACAGCCAGGGGCTCCTATAATTCACCCCTCCACTTT. Translating it yields CASSQVTARGSYNSPLHF.